The 29 T cell receptor beta chains in this list originate from one sample, sequenced in a study of blood T cell repertoires in COVID-19 (dated by TCRdb to the early 2020s). The library was built by means of the immunoSEQ multiplex PCR assay. TCRdb mirrors the immuneACCESS table, restricted to in-frame sequences. Some clones are absent from its copies; in checked studies, under half trace to an unresolved V gene, and the reason for the others is unknown. The sample table lists some 70,000 clones, around 80% of them with a count of one. In total, the top ten clones hold 9.5% to 15% of the sample. Sequences were obtained from peripheral blood. These receptors were collected from a man aged 50-60 years with COVID-19, enrolled during active disease.

The chain employs TRBV28 and TRBJ2-1, with a weak D call TRBD2 (7 bases). V was cut by 6 bases and J by 8 bases, with 20 bases left in between. Germline V lookup: CDR1 MDHEN, CDR2 SYDVKM. CDR3 length: 15 residues. As DNA, the CDR3 is TGTGCCAGCAGCACCAGGGGAGCGGGGTTTTATGAGCAGTTCTTC. This sequence encodes CASSTRGAGFYEQFF.

The chain combines TRBV14 with TRBJ2-1; 8 bases fit TRBD1. Germline V gene sequence: CDR1 SGHDN, CDR2 FVKESK. The CDR3 is made up of 16 amino acids. With V trimmed by 1 base and J by 2 bases, 4 bases remained unmatched. CDR3 amino acids: CASSQVTGGPYNEQFF. DNA of the CDR3: TGTGCCAGCAGCCAAGTTACAGGGGGGCCCTACAATGAGCAGTTCTTC.

The chain has TRBV5-4 and TRBJ2-7; 9 positions match TRBD2. This CDR3 region has 16 residues. The germline V gene encodes CDR1 SGHNT and CDR2 YYREEE (reference sequence). V lost 2 bases and J lost 6; bases outside the gene matches: 12. CDR3 sequence: CASSFGAGGLTVEQYF. The CDR3 bases are TGTGCCAGCAGCTTCGGGGCGGGAGGGCTAACTGTCGAGCAGTACTTC.

The chain has TRBV11-2 and TRBJ2-3, with 11 bases that match TRBD2. The germline gives CDR1 SGHAT, CDR2 FQNNGV. The CDR3 is 17 amino acids. The ends lost 4 bases at V and 3 bases at J; junction bases unmatched: 9. Here the CDR3 reads CASSYTWLAGGTDTQYF. For the CDR3, the DNA is TGTGCCAGCAGCTATACCTGGCTAGCGGGAGGAACAGATACGCAGTATTTT.

The V and J genes are TRBV29-1 and TRBJ2-7; 10 bases agree with TRBD1. Per the germline V gene, CDR1 is SQVTM and CDR2 is ANQGSEA. The J segment lost 2 bases and the V segment lost 6 bases, leaving 4 bases of the junction unmatched. The CDR3 sequence is 13 residues long. CDR3 protein: CSVGTGEPYEQYF. The CDR3 coding sequence is TGCAGCGTGGGGACAGGGGAGCCCTACGAGCAGTACTTC.

The genes are TRBV4-1 and TRBJ1-4, with D hard to call. Trimming removed 4 bases from V and 10 bases from J, with 13 bases in between. The germline CDR1 and CDR2 sequences are MGHRA and YSYEKL. CDR3 length: 13 residues. CDR3 region: CASSLDPWAKLFF. The CDR3 nucleotides read TGCGCCAGCAGCCTAGACCCTTGGGCAAAACTGTTTTTT.

In its sample, this clone was seen a few times. This chain joins TRBV30 and TRBJ2-3; D is possibly TRBD1 (5 bases). This CDR3 contains 10 residues. CDR1 is GTSNPN, CDR2 SVGIG, per germline (reference sequence). Deletions cut 7 bases from V and 8 bases from J, with 10 bases between. The CDR3 protein is CASGLATQYF. CDR3 DNA: TGTGCCTCAGGGCTTGCTACGCAGTATTTT.

The rearrangement joins TRBV9 to TRBJ2-1; 7 nucleotides agree with TRBD1. Germline CDR1 is SGDLS and CDR2 is YYNGEE. J gave up 4 bases and V 2 bases, and 6 bases lay outside the gene matches. CDR3 length: 15 amino acids. This CDR3 is CASSVSQGVYNEQFF. CDR3 sequence (DNA): TGTGCCAGCAGCGTTTCCCAGGGGGTGTACAATGAGCAGTTCTTC.

In DNA, the CDR3 is TGTGCCAGCAGTTACGGACAGCCGAACACCGGGGAGCTGTTTTTT. Amino acids: CASSYGQPNTGELFF. The chain has TRBV28 and TRBJ2-2; a weak D match, TRBD1 (6 bases). Trimming left V 4 bases short and J 0 bases short, with 9 bases between. Germline CDR1 reads MDHEN; CDR2 reads SYDVKM. The CDR3 is made up of 15 amino acids.

This rearrangement joins TRBV3-1 (or the pseudogene TRBV3-2) to TRBJ2-6, with D uncertain. The CDR3 length is 15 residues. Germline assignment: CDR1 LGHDT and CDR2 YNNKEL (reference sequence). Trimming took 4 bases from V and 0 from J, leaving 7 bases between them. The CDR3 here is CASSLTASGANVLTF. In DNA form, the CDR3 reads TGTGCCAGCAGCCTGACTGCCTCTGGGGCCAACGTCCTGACTTTC.

This rearrangement joins TRBV6-1 to TRBJ1-4; D ambiguous. Germline V gene sequence: CDR1 MNHNS, CDR2 SASEGT. The V end lost 0 bases, the J end lost 8 bases, and 13 bases lay between the germline ends. The CDR3 loop spans 15 amino acids. The CDR3 sequence is CASSEATENWEKLFF. The CDR3 DNA reads TGTGCCAGCAGTGAAGCTACGGAGAATTGGGAAAAACTGTTTTTT.

The chain links TRBV18 to TRBJ1-1, with 7 bases identical to TRBD1. The V segment lost 4 bases and the J segment 5 bases; nucleotides outside the gene matches: 13. This CDR3 spans 16 amino acids. CDR1 and CDR2 (germline): KGHSH, LQKENI. CDR3 nucleotide sequence: TGTGCCAGCTCACAAAGACAGGGAACCTTGGGAACTGAAGCTTTCTTT. Translated: CASSQRQGTLGTEAFF.

The rearrangement uses TRBV7-9 and TRBJ2-1, with 14 bases aligning to TRBD2. This CDR3 contains 19 residues. Trimming cost V 5 bases and J 0 bases; bases outside gene matches: 9. Germline V gene sequence: CDR1 SEHNR, CDR2 FQNEAQ (reference sequence). In DNA, the CDR3 is TGTGCCAGCAGCAATCGACTAGCGGGAGGGGGAAACTCCTACAATGAGCAGTTCTTC. This gives the protein CASSNRLAGGGNSYNEQFF. The full variable domain, rest sourced from reference TRBV7-9 and TRBJ2-1, is DTGVSQNPRHKITKRGQNVTFRCDPISEHNRLYWYRQTLGQGPEFLTYFQNEAQLEKSRLLSDRFSAERPKGSFSTLEIQRTEQGDSAMYLCASSNRLAGGGNSYNEQFFGPGTRLTVL.

The V call is TRBV4-1, the J call TRBJ1-5; D not certain. The germline gives CDR1 MGHRA, CDR2 YSYEKL. V was clipped by 5 bases and J by 3 bases, with 11 bases between them. The length of the CDR3 is 14 residues. CDR3 protein: CASSSPQNNQPQHF. CDR3 bases: TGCGCCAGCAGCTCCCCACAGAACAATCAGCCCCAGCATTTT.

In its sample, this clone was seen a few times. The CDR3 DNA reads TGTGCCAGCAGCTCTTACAGGAACACTGAAGCTTTCTTT. This translates into CASSSYRNTEAFF. The chain is built from TRBV3-1 (or the pseudogene TRBV3-2) and TRBJ1-1; D gene ambiguous. Germline V gene lookup returns CDR1 LGHDT and CDR2 YNNKEL (reference sequence). CDR3 length: 13 amino acids. With 5 bases removed from V and 1 base from J, the gap between germline ends came to 8 bases.

This clone turned up a few times. This chain joins TRBV18 and TRBJ1-5; the D is unclear. The CDR3 totals 15 residues. Germline V gives CDR1 KGHSH, CDR2 LQKENI. Trimming left V 1 base short and J 3 bases short, with 10 bases between. The CDR3 loop reads CASSPLGVSNQPQHF. CDR3 DNA sequence: TGTGCCAGCTCACCACTGGGAGTTTCCAATCAGCCCCAGCATTTT.

V gene TRBV30 combines with J gene TRBJ1-1; D not resolved. V shed 1 base and J shed 0 bases, with 6 bases lying between them. This CDR3 contains 13 residues. Germline CDR1 reads GTSNPN; CDR2 reads SVGIG (reference sequence). The CDR3, as DNA: TGTGCCTGGAGTGAGTCGGTGAACACTGAAGCTTTCTTT. Amino acids: CAWSESVNTEAFF.

The chain recombines TRBV3-1 (or the pseudogene TRBV3-2) with TRBJ2-5, with 8 positions matching TRBD2. Per germline, CDR1 LGHDT and CDR2 YNNKEL (reference sequence). There are 17 residues in the CDR3. The ends lost 7 bases at V and 2 bases at J; junction bases unmatched: 15. CDR3 nucleotide sequence: TGTGCCAGCAAGAACAATCCAATAAGCGGGAGACAAGAGACCCAGTACTTC. Amino acids: CASKNNPISGRQETQYF.

This chain connects TRBV7-3 to TRBJ2-6, with a tentative D call TRBD1 (6 bases). CDR3 length: 15 amino acids. Germline-derived CDR1 and CDR2 are SGHTA and FQGTGA. V was cut by 5 bases and J by 4 bases, with 12 bases left in between. The CDR3 coding sequence is TGTGCCAGCAGCCGCCAGGGGTCAGGGGCCAACGTCCTGACTTTC. This codes for CASSRQGSGANVLTF.

This clone was counted a single time. The rearrangement joins TRBV2 to TRBJ2-6; tentatively, D is TRBD1 (6 bases). Trimming took off 3 bases at V and 4 bases at J, with 13 bases between the two ends. Germline V gives CDR1 SNHLY, CDR2 FYNNEI. This CDR3 has 16 amino acids. As DNA, the CDR3 is TGTGCCAGCAGTGATACAGGGATAGGAGGGGCCAACGTCCTGACTTTC. Its translation: CASSDTGIGGANVLTF. The full variable domain, completed using reference TRBV2 and TRBJ2-6, is EPEVTQTPSHQVTQMGQEVILRCVPISNHLYFYWYRQILGQKVEFLVSFYNNEISEKSEIFDDQFSVERPDGSNFTLKIRSTKLEDSAMYFCASSDTGIGGANVLTFGAGSRLTVL.

V and J are TRBV19 and TRBJ1-2, with D possibly matching TRBD1 (5 bases). The CDR3 spans 12 residues. Looked up from germline, CDR1 is LNHDA and CDR2 is SQIVND (reference sequence). Deletions cut 6 bases from V and 7 bases from J, with 12 bases between. The CDR3 region has the DNA TGTGCCAGTAGGGGGCCTCGAGCTGGCTACACCTTC. Protein sequence: CASRGPRAGYTF.

This chain connects TRBV7-8 to TRBJ1-2, with a weak D call TRBD1 (6 bases). Germline V gene lookup returns CDR1 SGHVS and CDR2 FQNEAQ. This CDR3 is built from 19 residues. V was shortened by 4 bases and J by 6 bases, with 30 bases between the two germline ends. The CDR3 region is CASSSRGPMTGPRDDGYTF. The DNA for the CDR3 is TGTGCCAGCAGCTCAAGGGGACCTATGACAGGCCCGAGGGACGATGGCTACACCTTC.

The chain couples TRBV10-3 to TRBJ1-1; TRBD1 matches at 9 bases. V dropped 6 bases and J dropped 5; count of bases not matched to a gene: 7. This CDR3 region has 14 residues. CDR1 is ENHRY, CDR2 SYGVKD, per germline. This chain's CDR3 is CAISPDRGNTEAFF. The CDR3 DNA sequence: TGTGCCATCAGCCCGGACAGGGGTAATACTGAAGCTTTCTTT.

The chain combines TRBV21-1 with TRBJ2-7; the table's D call TRBD2 went unverified against the DNA. TRBV21-1 is a known pseudogene. The CDR3 is 16 amino acids. CDR3 residues: CASSRAAGGIRYEQYF. In DNA form, the CDR3 reads TGTGCCAGCAGCAGAGCGGCGGGGGGAATAAGATACGAGCAGTACTTC.

V usage is TRBV18 and J usage is TRBJ1-2, with D maybe TRBD1 (6 bases). The germline gives CDR1 KGHSH, CDR2 LQKENI. Trimming removed 4 bases at V and 8 bases at J, with 11 bases between. This CDR3 has 12 residues. The CDR3 loop is CASSLRGGGYTF. In DNA, the CDR3 is TGTGCCAGCTCACTCAGGGGCGGAGGCTACACCTTC.

The chain has TRBV4-3 and TRBJ2-7; possibly TRBD2 for D (6 bases). Germline V lookup: CDR1 LGHNA, CDR2 YSLEER. Trimming removed 4 bases at V and 0 bases at J, with 13 bases between. This CDR3 region has 15 residues. In DNA, the CDR3 is TGCGCCAGCAGCCTACTAGCAGATAGCTCCTACGAGCAGTACTTC. It specifies CASSLLADSSYEQYF.

CDR3 residues: CASSMGPPGGSYEQYF. Here the CDR3 DNA reads TGTGCCAGTAGTATGGGGCCTCCTGGGGGGTCCTACGAGCAGTACTTC. The rearrangement links TRBV19 to TRBJ2-7; D possibly corresponds to TRBD2 (6 bases). Germline V CDR1 and CDR2: LNHDA, SQIVND (reference sequence). The ends were cut back, 3 bases at V and 1 base at J, with 16 bases in the middle. CDR3 size: 16 residues.

This clone was found a few times. The genes are TRBV6-1 and TRBJ1-1; D is perhaps TRBD1 (6 bases). V lost 4 bases and J 0 bases, leaving 18 bases between the germline ends. The V gene's germline CDR1 is MNHNS and CDR2 SASEGT. The CDR3 runs to 17 residues. The CDR3 sequence: CASSVGQGGPLNTEAFF. The DNA of the CDR3 is TGTGCCAGCAGTGTGGGACAAGGTGGACCCCTGAACACTGAAGCTTTCTTT.

This chain uses TRBV28 with TRBJ1-1, with TRBD1 matching 7 bases. V trimming: 1 base; J trimming: 6 bases; junction bases outside the gene matches: 5. The CDR3 has 14 residues. Germline CDR1 MDHEN, CDR2 SYDVKM. As DNA, the CDR3 is TGTGCCAGCAGTTTATTGCTAGGGGGCTCTGAAGCTTTCTTT. Translation: CASSLLLGGSEAFF.